The TCR beta chain described here comes from a study of cytomegalovirus exposure and HLA in healthy donors. Overall study findings and caveats: Highly shared sequence variants in one cluster were likely a sequencing artifact. Associated with cytomegalovirus, according to the listing, were some 150 TCR beta chains.

This CDR3 region has 12 residues. The germline gives CDR1 SGHTA, CDR2 FQGNSA. V was cut by 1 base and J by 9 bases, with 10 bases left in between. PCR was performed using 60 Vbeta and 13 Jbeta primers. Clones were sequenced by immunoSEQ multiplex PCR, and TCRdb holds only the in-frame ones, with some missing. In the table there are over 100,000 clones, about 60% of which are singletons. Unrecorded immune exposures were likely, despite nominal health at sampling. Concerning this clone itself: The antigen remains undetermined.

The V and J genes are TRBV7-2 and TRBJ2-7, with a tentative D call TRBD2 (5 bases). The specimen sequenced was PBMCs. The TCR comes from a man aged 40-49 years in good health and CMV-seropositive. In DNA form, the CDR3 reads TGTGCCAGCAGCTTAGATCTCCGGGGGCAGTACTTC. Translated, it gives CASSLDLRGQYF.